The 20 T cell receptor beta chains in this list originate from one sample, sequenced in a study of control samples from healthy donors and cancer patients. Profiled with immunoSEQ multiplex PCR; TCRdb holds only in-frame clones, not every one. The table lists roughly 200,000 clones, 85% to 95% of them singletons. Sequencing was performed on blood. These TCRs come from a man over 45 in good health.

This clone showed up just once. The chain recombines TRBV7-9 with TRBJ1-1; 9 bases match TRBD1. Germline V gene lookup returns CDR1 SEHNR and CDR2 FQNEAQ (reference sequence). The CDR3 has 14 residues. V lost 3 bases and J lost 10; bases outside the gene matches: 9. CDR3 protein: CASSFYPGQGGAFF. The DNA of the CDR3 is TGTGCCAGCAGCTTTTACCCGGGACAGGGAGGAGCTTTCTTT.

The V and J genes are TRBV3-1 (or the pseudogene TRBV3-2) and TRBJ1-1; TRBD1 is a possible D gene (6 bases). Deletions cut 5 bases from V and 1 base from J, with 8 bases between. Germline V gene data show CDR1 as LGHDT and CDR2 as YNNKEL (reference sequence). This CDR3 has 13 residues. As DNA, the CDR3 is TGTGCCAGCAGCTTGACAGGGAACACTGAAGCTTTCTTT. Translation: CASSLTGNTEAFF.

The genes are TRBV10-3 and TRBJ1-2, with D possibly TRBD1 on 5 matching bases. V was shortened by 4 bases and J by 0 bases, with 12 bases between the two germline ends. Germline CDR1 ENHRY, CDR2 SYGVKD. This CDR3 region has 15 residues. CDR3 nucleotide sequence: TGTGCCATCAGTGGGTGGCAGGGAACTAACTATGGCTACACCTTC. Translated, it gives CAISGWQGTNYGYTF.

The J gene is TRBJ2-5, the V gene TRBV5-4, with D perhaps being TRBD1 or TRBD2 (5 bases each). The V end lost 5 bases, the J end lost 2 bases, and 13 bases lay between the germline ends. Germline lookup yields CDR1 SGHNT and CDR2 YYREEE (reference sequence). The CDR3 loop spans 14 amino acids. CDR3 bases: TGTGCCAGCAGTTCCGGGACGCTGCAAGAGACCCAGTACTTC. It encodes CASSSGTLQETQYF.

On this clone itself: This same CDR3 is encoded by further DNA sequences in the sample. The chain recombines TRBV19 with TRBJ1-5, with 9 bases lining up with TRBD1. From germline, CDR1 is LNHDA and CDR2 SQIVND (reference sequence). There are 14 residues in the CDR3. The V and J ends lost 4 bases and 7 bases, in that order; junction bases with no gene match: 5. CDR3 region: CASSTTGGGQPQHF. In nucleotides, the CDR3 is TGTGCCAGTAGTACTACAGGGGGCGGACAGCCCCAGCATTTT.

This chain links TRBV13 with TRBJ2-2, with D hard to call. The CDR3 consists of 14 residues. The V gene lost 1 base and the J gene lost 1 base, with 4 bases spanning the gap. Germline values: CDR1 PRHDT, CDR2 FYEKMQ (reference sequence). The CDR3 loop reads CASSLDLNTGELFF. The DNA for the CDR3 is TGTGCCAGCAGCTTAGACTTGAACACCGGGGAGCTGTTTTTT.

The chain employs TRBV5-1 and TRBJ1-5; D is possibly TRBD1 (6 bases). The germline CDR1 and CDR2 sequences are SGHRS and YFSETQ. This CDR3 contains 16 residues. V lost 4 bases and J 1 base, leaving 15 bases between the germline ends. The CDR3: CASSAEGGISNQPQHF. CDR3 DNA: TGCGCCAGCAGCGCCGAGGGGGGAATAAGCAATCAGCCCCAGCATTTT.

This chain links TRBV2 with TRBJ1-1; TRBD1 matches at 8 bases. This CDR3 has 13 residues. V was pared by 8 bases and J by 2 bases, with 4 bases of the junction left unmatched. Germline CDR1 reads SNHLY; CDR2 reads FYNNEI. In nucleotides, the CDR3 is TGTGCCAGCGCCCAGGGGGCTAACACTGAAGCTTTCTTT. This translates into CASAQGANTEAFF.

The gene calls are TRBV5-1 and TRBJ1-4; tentatively, D is TRBD1 (5 bases). The CDR3 length is 15 residues. Germline CDR1 is SGHRS and CDR2 is YFSETQ. V gave up 0 bases and J gave up 4 bases, with 10 bases separating them. CDR3 in DNA: TGCGCCAGCAGCTTGGGACAGCGCCTTAATGAAAAACTGTTTTTT. This translates into CASSLGQRLNEKLFF.

This clone was counted a single time. J is TRBJ2-3 and V is TRBV5-4, with D tentatively TRBD1 (7 bases). Per the germline V gene, CDR1 is SGHNT and CDR2 is YYREEE (reference sequence). The ends were cut back, 4 bases at V and 6 bases at J, with 18 bases in the middle. CDR3 length: 15 residues. CDR3 nucleotides: TGTGCCAGCAGCCAAATTACGCAGGGGGGCGATACGCAGTATTTT. It codes for CASSQITQGGDTQYF.

The chain joins TRBV27 to TRBJ2-1; TRBD1 aligns across 7 bases. The V gene's germline CDR1 is MNHEY and CDR2 SMNVEV (reference sequence). V shed 2 bases and J 9 bases; nucleotides not matched to a gene: 7. There are 14 residues in the CDR3. In nucleotides, the CDR3 is TGTGCCAGCAGTTTAAACAGGGGTCTTGGTGAGCAGTTCTTC. Translating gives CASSLNRGLGEQFF.

This clone appeared once. The chain couples TRBV5-1 to TRBJ2-1; 7 nucleotides match TRBD2. Germline CDR1 SGHRS, CDR2 YFSETQ. Unmatched junction bases numbered 10, after V lost 7 bases and J lost 0 bases. CDR3 size: 16 residues. The CDR3 coding sequence is TGCGCCAGCGCCCTACCCCGGGGGGACTCCTACAATGAGCAGTTCTTC. It translates to CASALPRGDSYNEQFF.

The chain joins TRBV5-4 to TRBJ2-3; no definite D call. Trimming took 0 bases from V and 3 from J, leaving 14 bases between them. The CDR3 runs to 16 residues. CDR1 is SGHNT, CDR2 YYREEE, per germline (reference sequence). The CDR3, as DNA: TGTGCCAGCAGCTTGGGACCTCGGTTGGGGACAGATACGCAGTATTTT. Encoded protein: CASSLGPRLGTDTQYF.

The chain carries TRBV10-1 and TRBJ1-6; D is possibly TRBD1 (6 bases). This CDR3 has 16 amino acids. V shed 0 bases and J shed 5 bases, with 11 bases lying between them. Germline CDR1 reads WNHNN; CDR2 reads SYGVQD (reference sequence). In DNA form, the CDR3 reads TGCGCCAGCAGTGAGTCGCACAGGGACGATAATTCACCCCTCCACTTT. Translating it yields CASSESHRDDNSPLHF.

With respect to this clone: Other DNA sequences in this specimen translate into the identical CDR3. The chain employs TRBV28 and TRBJ1-2; D uncertain. Germline-derived CDR1 and CDR2 are MDHEN and SYDVKM. Trimming took 5 bases from V and 0 from J, leaving 1 base between them. The length of the CDR3 is 11 residues. CDR3 in amino acids: CASSPNYGYTF. The CDR3 coding sequence is TGTGCCAGCAGTCCTAACTATGGCTACACCTTC.

CDR3: CASSLNRYTEAFF. CDR3 nucleotide sequence: TGTGCCAGCAGCTTAAACAGGTACACTGAAGCTTTCTTT. The chain combines TRBV7-3 with TRBJ1-1; D perhaps matches TRBD1 (5 bases). This CDR3 is 13 amino acids long. The germline gives CDR1 SGHTA, CDR2 FQGTGA. The V gene lost 1 base and the J gene lost 3 bases, with 6 bases spanning the gap.

This clone appeared a single time. The V and J genes are TRBV27 and TRBJ1-3, with TRBD1 identical over 8 bases. The CDR3 has 15 residues. V lost 4 bases, J lost 5 bases, and 7 bases stayed unmatched. The V gene's germline CDR1 is MNHEY and CDR2 SMNVEV (reference sequence). In nucleotides, the CDR3 is TGTGCCAGCAGTTCCCTGGGACAGGCAAGAAACACCATATATTTT. Translating it yields CASSSLGQARNTIYF.

This clone came up once. CDR3 sequence reads: CASTSGGGYTF. Written as DNA, the CDR3 is TGTGCCAGTACCTCGGGAGGAGGCTACACCTTC. The chain joins TRBV19 to TRBJ1-2; D not certain. The CDR3 length is 11 residues. CDR1 is LNHDA and CDR2 is SQIVND in the germline V gene (reference sequence). The V and J ends lost 7 bases and 8 bases respectively, with 11 bases between them. Drawing the rest from reference TRBV19 and TRBJ1-2, the complete variable domain is DGGITQSPKYLFRKEGQNVTLSCEQNLNHDAMYWYRQDPGQGLRLIYYSQIVNDFQKGDIAEGYSVSREKKESFPLTVTSAQKNPTAFYLCASTSGGGYTFGSGTRLTVV.

The chain recombines TRBV9 with TRBJ1-6; TRBD1 is a possible D gene (6 bases). The CDR3 is 14 residues long. The V end was cut by 2 bases, the J end by 8 bases, with 11 bases between. Per germline, CDR1 SGDLS and CDR2 YYNGEE. CDR3 nucleotide sequence: TGTGCCAGCAGCGTTCAGGGGCTTGATTCACCCCTCCACTTT. Translating gives CASSVQGLDSPLHF.

The chain links TRBV5-1 to TRBJ2-3; 8 bases align to TRBD2. V dropped 4 bases and J dropped 1; count of bases not matched to a gene: 8. This CDR3 is built from 16 residues. CDR1 is SGHRS, CDR2 YFSETQ, per germline. The CDR3: CASSPAGLGGTDTQYF. CDR3 bases: TGCGCCAGCAGCCCGGCGGGACTAGGAGGCACAGATACGCAGTATTTT.